This T cell receptor beta chain is from a study of T cell changes during pregnancy in multiple sclerosis. This CDR3 has 13 residues. Assay: immunoSEQ multiplex PCR; the TCRdb copy retains only in-frame clones and omits some. The sample holds 100,000 or so clones, about 93% seen once. This TCR was recovered from a female donor with multiple sclerosis, enrolled in a pregnancy study. The J gene is TRBJ1-2, the V gene TRBV21-1; the DNA was not compared with TRBD1, the D call given in the table. TRBV21-1 is assigned pseudogene status. The sequenced sample was peripheral blood, obtained in the first trimester of pregnancy. CDR3 in DNA: TGTGCCAGCAGCAAAGTTTACAGGGGAGGCTACACCTTC. Translated, it gives CASSKVYRGGYTF.